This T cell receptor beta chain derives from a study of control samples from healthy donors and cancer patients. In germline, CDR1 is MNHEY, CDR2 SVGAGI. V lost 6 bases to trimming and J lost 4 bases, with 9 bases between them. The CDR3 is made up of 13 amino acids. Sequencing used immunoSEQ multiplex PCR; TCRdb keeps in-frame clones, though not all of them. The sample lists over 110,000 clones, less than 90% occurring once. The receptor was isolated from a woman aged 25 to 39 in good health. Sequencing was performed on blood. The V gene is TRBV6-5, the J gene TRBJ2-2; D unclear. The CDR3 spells CASRPFGTGELFF. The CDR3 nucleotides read TGTGCCAGCAGGCCCTTTGGCACCGGGGAGCTGTTTTTT.